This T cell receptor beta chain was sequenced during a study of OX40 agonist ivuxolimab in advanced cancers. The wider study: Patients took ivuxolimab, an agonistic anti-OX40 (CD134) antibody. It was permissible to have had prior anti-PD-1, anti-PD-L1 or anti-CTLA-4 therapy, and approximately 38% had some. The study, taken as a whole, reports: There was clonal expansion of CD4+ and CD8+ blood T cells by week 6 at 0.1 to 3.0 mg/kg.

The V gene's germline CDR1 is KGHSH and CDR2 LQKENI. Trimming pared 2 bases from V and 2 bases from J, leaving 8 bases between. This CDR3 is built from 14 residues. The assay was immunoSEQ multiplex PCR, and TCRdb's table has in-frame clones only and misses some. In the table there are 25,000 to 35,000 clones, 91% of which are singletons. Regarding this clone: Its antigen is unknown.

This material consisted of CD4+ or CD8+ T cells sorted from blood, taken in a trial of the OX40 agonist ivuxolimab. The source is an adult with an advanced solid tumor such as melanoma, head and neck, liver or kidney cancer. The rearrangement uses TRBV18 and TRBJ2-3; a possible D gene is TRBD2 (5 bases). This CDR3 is CASSPEGVTDTQYF. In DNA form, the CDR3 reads TGTGCCAGCTCACCAGAGGGCGTCACAGATACGCAGTATTTT.